Below, 18 T cell receptor beta chains from the same sample are listed, as sequenced in a study of early T cells in non-severe SARS-CoV-2 infection (dated by TCRdb to about 2021). Libraries were made using 5' RACE. Data came from a NextSeq 500. The public reads were reprocessed in TCRdb via fastp at Q25 and MiXCR, keeping in-frame beta chains. For every CDR3 protein sequence, its rows merge into one entry that carries the most common genes and DNA. This sample has approximately 58,000 distinct CDR3 sequences in its table, and 6.2% of those were observed once. Over 3.5% of the sample lies in the top ten. Material: whole blood. The receptors were gathered from an adult who was a healthcare worker with PCR-confirmed SARS-CoV-2 infection or an uninfected control (not recorded which).

This clonotype came up many times. J is TRBJ1-2 and V is TRBV30; D gene uncertain. Germline V gene lookup returns CDR1 GTSNPN and CDR2 SVGIG (reference sequence). Trimming removed 3 bases from V and 2 bases from J, with 10 bases in between. This CDR3 is 13 amino acids long. The CDR3 here is CAWSREGNYGYTF. CDR3 in DNA: TGTGCCTGGAGCCGTGAGGGCAACTATGGCTACACCTTC.

This clonotype was counted ten times or more. V usage is TRBV5-1 and J usage is TRBJ1-2; the match to TRBD1 covers 7 bases. The CDR3 spans 13 residues. V shed 1 base and J 9 bases; nucleotides not matched to a gene: 6. The germline V gene has CDR1 SGHRS and CDR2 YFSETQ. CDR3 amino acids: CASSLSPGGSYTF. The CDR3 bases are TGCGCCAGCAGCTTGAGTCCAGGGGGTAGCTACACCTTC.

The sample holds a few counts of this clonotype. The rearrangement links TRBV9 to TRBJ1-2; D gene ambiguous. In germline, CDR1 is SGDLS, CDR2 YYNGEE. The CDR3 sequence is 14 residues long. The ends were cut back, 0 bases at V and 1 base at J, with 7 bases in the middle. The CDR3 DNA reads TGTGCCAGCAGCGTAGGCAGGAATAACTATGGCTACACCTTC. Its protein is CASSVGRNNYGYTF.

This clonotype was seen at least ten times. The chain has TRBV6-2 or TRBV6-3 and TRBJ2-1; tentative D call: TRBD1 (5 bases). Germline values: CDR1 MNHEY, CDR2 SVGEGT. Trimming removed 6 bases from V and 8 bases from J, with 14 bases in between. The CDR3 is 13 amino acids. This CDR3 reads CASRQGQSDEQFF. In nucleotides, the CDR3 is TGTGCCAGCAGGCAAGGACAAAGCGATGAGCAGTTCTTC.

This clonotype was seen only a few times. J is TRBJ2-7 and V is TRBV6-6, with D hard to call. Trimming left V 6 bases short and J 1 base short, with 10 bases between. The CDR3 consists of 13 residues. Germline-derived CDR1 and CDR2 are MNHNY and SVGAGI (reference sequence). CDR3 bases: TGTGCCAGCAGCATAACCACTTCCTACGAGCAGTACTTC. Translating gives CASSITTSYEQYF.

This clonotype occurred many times. The chain uses TRBV12-3 or TRBV12-4 and TRBJ1-2; 9 bases are shared with TRBD1. V shed 5 bases, J shed 8 bases, and the junction held 6 bases outside the gene matches. This CDR3 comprises 13 residues. CDR3 coding DNA: TGTGCCAGCAGTCCCGGGACAGGGTCGGGCTACACCTTC. It is translated as CASSPGTGSGYTF.

This clonotype was detected ten times or more. The rearrangement uses TRBV28 and TRBJ2-7, with unresolved D. Trimming took off 7 bases at V and 4 bases at J, with 8 bases between the two ends. Germline V gene sequence: CDR1 MDHEN, CDR2 SYDVKM. The CDR3 consists of 11 residues. The chain's CDR3 is CASKEAYEQYF. In DNA, the CDR3 is TGTGCCAGCAAGGAAGCTTACGAGCAGTACTTC.

This clonotype has at least ten counts. The chain joins TRBV6-6 to TRBJ2-5; D is undetermined. Germline assignment: CDR1 MNHNY and CDR2 SVGAGI (reference sequence). Between the trimmed V and J ends, which lost 3 bases and 4 bases, there was a span of 6 bases. This CDR3 has 12 amino acids. The CDR3 bases are TGTGCCAGCAGTTATTGGGCAGAGACCCAGTACTTC. This codes for CASSYWAETQYF.

This clonotype was recorded many times. The CDR3 sequence is CASVPGQAVYGYTF. CDR3 sequence (DNA): TGTGCCAGCGTTCCGGGACAGGCTGTCTATGGCTACACCTTC. The chain couples TRBV6-9 to TRBJ1-2; 8 positions agree with TRBD1. The V segment lost 8 bases and the J segment 4 bases; nucleotides outside the gene matches: 9. The germline V gene encodes CDR1 MNHGY and CDR2 SVAAGI. The CDR3 runs 14 residues.

This clonotype was detected many times. The chain combines TRBV4-3 with TRBJ1-3; no reliable D call. CDR1 LGHNA and CDR2 YSLEER come from the germline V gene. The CDR3 contains 15 residues. V gave up 4 bases and J gave up 8 bases, with 18 bases separating them. The CDR3 loop reads CASSLVRRRRDTIYF. The CDR3 coding sequence is TGCGCCAGCAGCCTCGTCAGACGGCGTCGTGACACCATATATTTT.

The V gene is TRBV5-1, the J gene TRBJ2-7; perhaps TRBD1 as D (6 bases). The CDR3 length is 15 residues. Germline values: CDR1 SGHRS, CDR2 YFSETQ. The V and J ends lost 1 base and 2 bases respectively, with 13 bases between them. CDR3 nucleotide sequence: TGCGCCAGCAGCTTGTCACAGGGTGCTACCTACGAGCAGTACTTC. Its translation is CASSLSQGATYEQYF.

This clonotype was seen at least ten times. This chain uses TRBV30 with TRBJ2-7; 7 bases map to TRBD1. J was trimmed by 7 bases and V by 3 bases; bases with no gene match: 12. The CDR3 is made up of 14 amino acids. Germline values: CDR1 GTSNPN, CDR2 SVGIG (reference sequence). CDR3 sequence: CAWRYFAGGEEQYF. In nucleotides, the CDR3 is TGTGCCTGGAGGTACTTTGCAGGGGGTGAGGAGCAGTACTTC.

This clonotype showed up just once. One end of the junction does not line up with germline, which may come from a read error. CDR3: CACSLYPASSGNTIYF. The CDR3 region has the DNA TGTGCCTGCAGCTTATATCCGGCGTCCTCTGGAAACACCATATATTTT. The gene calls are TRBV7-6 and TRBJ1-3, with D uncertain. Germline values: CDR1 SGHVS, CDR2 FNYEAQ. This CDR3 spans 16 amino acids.

This clonotype was counted only a few times. The V and J genes are TRBV5-1 and TRBJ2-3, with TRBD2 identical over 10 bases. V lost 4 bases to trimming and J lost 5 bases; unmatched junction nucleotides: 7. Germline assignment: CDR1 SGHRS and CDR2 YFSETQ. The CDR3 length is 15 residues. The CDR3 bases are TGCGCCAGCAGCCGGAGCGGGGGGGCTCGAGATACGCAGTATTTT. Amino acid sequence: CASSRSGGARDTQYF.

Many counts were recorded for this clonotype. This chain joins TRBV25-1 and TRBJ1-2; D unresolved. Germline-derived CDR1 and CDR2 are MGHDK and SYGVNS. V gave up 4 bases and J gave up 4 bases, with 10 bases separating them. The CDR3 runs 13 residues. CDR3 protein: CASSAGSAYGYTF. CDR3 in DNA: TGTGCCAGCAGTGCAGGTTCGGCCTATGGCTACACCTTC.

Ten or more counts support this clonotype. The rearrangement uses TRBV5-1 and TRBJ1-6; D unclear. The V gene lost 4 bases and the J gene lost 8 bases, with 19 bases spanning the gap. This CDR3 is built from 16 residues. Germline lookup yields CDR1 SGHRS and CDR2 YFSETQ. The CDR3 nucleotides are TGCGCCAGCAGCCAAAGGACGTTTGGCATGGATTCACCCCTCCACTTT. The encoded protein is CASSQRTFGMDSPLHF.

This clonotype was recorded at least ten times. The chain couples TRBV29-1 to TRBJ1-2, with unresolved D. V lost 2 bases and J 2 bases, leaving 6 bases between the germline ends. Germline values: CDR1 SQVTM, CDR2 ANQGSEA. There are 12 residues in the CDR3. The CDR3 protein is CSVEKENYGYTF. The CDR3 coding sequence is TGCAGCGTTGAAAAGGAAAACTATGGCTACACCTTC.

The sample holds many counts of this clonotype. This chain links TRBV2 with TRBJ2-7, with D uncertain. The CDR3 spans 14 residues. Deletions cut 8 bases from V and 0 bases from J, with 14 bases between. Germline V CDR1 and CDR2: SNHLY, FYNNEI. CDR3 bases: TGTGCCAGCCGTAGGCAGTGGAGCTCCTACGAGCAGTACTTC. As protein: CASRRQWSSYEQYF. Supplemented by reference TRBV2 and TRBJ2-7, the full variable domain reads EPEVTQTPSHQVTQMGQEVILRCVPISNHLYFYWYRQILGQKVEFLVSFYNNEISEKSEIFDDQFSVERPDGSNFTLKIRSTKLEDSAMYFCASRRQWSSYEQYFGPGTRLTVT.